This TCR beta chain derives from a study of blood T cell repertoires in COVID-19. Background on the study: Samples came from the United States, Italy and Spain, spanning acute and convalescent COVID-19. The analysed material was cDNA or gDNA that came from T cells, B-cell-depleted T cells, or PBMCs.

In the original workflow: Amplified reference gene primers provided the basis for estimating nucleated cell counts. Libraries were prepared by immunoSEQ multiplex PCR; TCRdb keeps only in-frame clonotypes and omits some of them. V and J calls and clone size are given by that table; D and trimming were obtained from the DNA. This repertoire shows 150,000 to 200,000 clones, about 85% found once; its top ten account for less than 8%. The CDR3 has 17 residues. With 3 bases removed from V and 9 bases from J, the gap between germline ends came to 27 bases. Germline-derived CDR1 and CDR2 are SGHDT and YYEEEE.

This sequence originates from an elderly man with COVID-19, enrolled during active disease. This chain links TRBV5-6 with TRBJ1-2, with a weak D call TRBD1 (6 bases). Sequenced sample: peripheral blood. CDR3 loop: CASSWGGPQGALTRYTF. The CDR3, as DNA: TGTGCCAGCAGCTGGGGGGGCCCACAGGGTGCCTTGACTCGCTACACCTTC.